This T cell receptor beta chain was sequenced during a study of T cells expressing NK-cell markers. Overall study context: Beta-chain profiling covered CD3+CD56+NKG2C+, CD3+CD56+NKG2C- and CD3+CD56-NKG2C+ sorted subsets. Overall study findings and caveats: Clarity on HCMV specificity was lacking for the expanded NKG2C+ T cell clones.

TCRdb reprocessed the 5' RACE reads and reports one entry per CDR3 protein, with no DNA. The sample includes about 260,000 distinct CDR3 sequences. A note on this clonotype: What it recognizes is unknown.

The germline V gene encodes CDR1 DFQATT and CDR2 SNEGSKA (reference sequence). The CDR3 has 15 residues. The source is a woman between 18 and 75 years old in good health. The chain combines TRBV20-1 with TRBJ1-5; the TCRdb call, TRBD1, lacks DNA for checking. Sequenced: blood T cells: a sorted CD56 or NKG2C T cell subset, CD4+ or CD8+ T cells, or bulk PBMC T cells (not recorded which). CDR3 loop: CSARDPGASNQPQHF.